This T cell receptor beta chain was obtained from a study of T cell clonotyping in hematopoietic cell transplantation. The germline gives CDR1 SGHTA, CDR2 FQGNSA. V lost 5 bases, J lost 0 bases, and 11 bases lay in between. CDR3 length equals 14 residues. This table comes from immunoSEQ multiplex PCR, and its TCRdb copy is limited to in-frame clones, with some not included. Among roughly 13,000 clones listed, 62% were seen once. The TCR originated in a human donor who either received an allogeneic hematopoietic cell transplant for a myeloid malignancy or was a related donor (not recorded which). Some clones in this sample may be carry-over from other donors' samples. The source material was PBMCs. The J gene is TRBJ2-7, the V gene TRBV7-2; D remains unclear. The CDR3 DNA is TGTGCCAGCAGCCCCCGGCGGAGCTCCTACGAGCAGTACTTC. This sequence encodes CASSPRRSSYEQYF.